Listed here are 19 T cell receptor beta chains from one sample, sequenced in a study of T cells in tuberculosis. Repertoires were generated with immunoSEQ multiplex PCR, while TCRdb's copy carries only in-frame clones and drops some. The sample includes more than 20,000 clones, approximately 92% of them seen just once. Material: PBMCs. The source of these receptors is a donor aged 10-30 years with latent tuberculosis or without tuberculosis infection.

This clone was found once. The V gene is TRBV2, the J gene TRBJ1-4; D uncertain. Trimming shortened V by 3 bases and J by 7 bases, and 15 bases separated the two germline ends. Germline V lookup: CDR1 SNHLY, CDR2 FYNNEI. CDR3 length: 15 residues. The CDR3 coding sequence is TGTGCCAGCAGTGATCATCCCCTTAGTCCTGAAAAACTGTTTTTT. It yields the protein CASSDHPLSPEKLFF.

V and J are TRBV5-1 and TRBJ1-1, with 7 bases aligning to TRBD1. This CDR3 has 15 residues. The ends lost 0 bases at V and 6 bases at J; junction bases unmatched: 8. The V gene's germline CDR1 is SGHRS and CDR2 YFSETQ. CDR3 amino acids: CASSLETGVPAEAFF. The CDR3 DNA follows: TGCGCCAGCAGCTTGGAAACAGGGGTTCCCGCTGAAGCTTTCTTT.

The V and J genes are TRBV27 and TRBJ2-7; 8 bases line up with TRBD1. This CDR3 has 14 amino acids. In germline, CDR1 is MNHEY, CDR2 SMNVEV (reference sequence). After removal of 2 bases from V and 3 bases from J, the junction contained 3 bases not matched to a gene. CDR3: CASSLRQGNYEQYF. Written as DNA, the CDR3 is TGTGCCAGCAGTTTACGACAGGGGAACTACGAGCAGTACTTC.

The chain joins TRBV19 to TRBJ2-3; D remains ambiguous. Germline CDR1 LNHDA, CDR2 SQIVND (reference sequence). The V and J ends lost 1 base and 8 bases respectively, with 13 bases between them. This CDR3 has 14 residues. Written as DNA, the CDR3 is TGTGCCAGTAGTATAGTCAGGCCTCCTGGTACGCAGTATTTT. Translating it yields CASSIVRPPGTQYF.

This clone has only one observation. This chain uses TRBV9 with TRBJ2-7; D is uncertain. Germline V gene sequence: CDR1 SGDLS, CDR2 YYNGEE. Trimming took 5 bases from V and 1 from J, leaving 13 bases between them. The CDR3 runs to 14 residues. CDR3 in DNA: TGTGCCAGCAGTTTAAGATATACTTCCTACGAGCAGTACTTC. Protein sequence: CASSLRYTSYEQYF.

The chain uses TRBV6-5 and TRBJ1-4; D not certain. Trimming stripped 10 bases from V and 4 bases from J, with 10 bases between. CDR1 and CDR2 from the germline V gene are MNHEY and SVGAGI. The CDR3 spans 12 residues. The CDR3 sequence: CATRSGNEKLFF. The DNA for the CDR3 is TGTGCCACCAGGTCCGGTAATGAAAAACTGTTTTTT.

J is TRBJ1-2 and V is TRBV6-5; possible D gene TRBD1, 5 bases. Trimming removed 0 bases at V and 6 bases at J, with 14 bases between. The CDR3 extends over 15 amino acids. Germline CDR1 reads MNHEY; CDR2 reads SVGAGI. The CDR3 here is CASSYSAREVDGYTF. In nucleotides, the CDR3 is TGTGCCAGCAGTTACTCGGCCAGGGAGGTAGATGGCTACACCTTC.

The chain joins TRBV10-3 to TRBJ1-2, with TRBD1 matching 9 bases. V gave up 5 bases and J gave up 0 bases; unmatched junction bases: 7. Germline CDR1 and CDR2: ENHRY and SYGVKD. CDR3 length: 16 residues. The CDR3 DNA reads as TGTGCCATCAGTCCGGGACAGGGAAGGACTAACTATGGCTACACCTTC. Its translation: CAISPGQGRTNYGYTF.

The V gene is TRBV6-6, the J gene TRBJ2-1; unclear D gene. The germline V gene has CDR1 MNHNY and CDR2 SVGAGI (reference sequence). Trimming took 10 bases from V and 7 from J, leaving 17 bases between them. The CDR3 is 13 amino acids. The CDR3 protein is CATLPGAQNEQFF. CDR3 in DNA: TGTGCCACCCTCCCCGGAGCGCAAAATGAGCAGTTCTTC.

The CDR3 loop is CATSRARRGPGGDEQFF. The CDR3, as DNA: TGTGCCACCAGCAGAGCCCGGAGGGGGCCAGGTGGGGATGAGCAGTTCTTC. V and J are TRBV15 and TRBJ2-1, with D possibly TRBD1 on 7 matching bases. V lost 1 base, J lost 8 bases, and 21 bases lay in between. This CDR3 comprises 17 residues. The germline V gene has CDR1 LNHNV and CDR2 YYDKDF (reference sequence).

The chain combines TRBV9 with TRBJ1-5; D not resolved. Germline V gene lookup returns CDR1 SGDLS and CDR2 YYNGEE. CDR3 length: 16 residues. V dropped 0 bases and J dropped 0 bases, with 10 bases sitting between them. CDR3 in amino acids: CASSVGAGPSNQPQHF. CDR3 bases: TGTGCCAGCAGCGTAGGGGCAGGCCCTAGCAATCAGCCCCAGCATTTT.

The chain links TRBV5-1 to TRBJ1-5; 8 bases are shared with TRBD1. Unmatched junction bases numbered 3, after V lost 3 bases and J lost 4 bases. Looked up from germline, CDR1 is SGHRS and CDR2 is YFSETQ. The CDR3 length is 14 residues. This CDR3 reads CASSSGTGNQPQHF. The CDR3 coding sequence is TGCGCCAGCAGCTCCGGGACAGGTAATCAGCCCCAGCATTTT.

The J gene is TRBJ2-7, the V gene TRBV7-3; 7 nucleotides agree with TRBD2. The CDR3 extends over 15 amino acids. Germline CDR1 is SGHTA and CDR2 is FQGTGA. Losses at the gene ends were 5 bases for V and 3 bases for J; bases not matched to a gene: 10. The CDR3 DNA follows: TGTGCCAGCAGCACGCAGCCGGGACTACACTACGAGCAGTACTTC. Its protein is CASSTQPGLHYEQYF.

As DNA, the CDR3 is TGTGCCAGCACCCCGAGGCCGCTCACAGGGGCTAACTATGGCTACACCTTC. Translating gives CASTPRPLTGANYGYTF. V gene TRBV7-2 combines with J gene TRBJ1-2; TRBD1 matches 7 bases. The CDR3 consists of 17 residues. Per the germline V gene, CDR1 is SGHTA and CDR2 is FQGNSA. J was trimmed by 0 bases and V by 7 bases; bases with no gene match: 14. Variable domain in full (rest from reference TRBV7-2 and TRBJ1-2): GAGVSQSPSNKVTEKGKDVELRCDPISGHTALYWYRQSLGQGLEFLIYFQGNSAPDKSGLPSDRFSAERTGGSVSTLTIQRTQQEDSAVYLCASTPRPLTGANYGYTFGSGTRLTVV.

The rearrangement links TRBV4-3 to TRBJ1-2; unclear D gene. Germline lookup yields CDR1 LGHNA and CDR2 YSLEER. Deletions cut 4 bases from V and 6 bases from J, with 12 bases between. The CDR3 is 13 residues long. The CDR3: CASSPRKGDGYTF. CDR3 DNA: TGCGCCAGCAGCCCCAGAAAAGGAGATGGCTACACCTTC.

This chain connects TRBV25-1 to TRBJ1-4; D unclear. CDR3 size: 15 residues. V was clipped by 4 bases and J by 3 bases, with 12 bases between them. In germline, CDR1 is MGHDK, CDR2 SYGVNS. The CDR3 spells CASSGKTRSNEKLFF. Here the CDR3 DNA reads TGTGCCAGCAGTGGGAAGACAAGGTCTAATGAAAAACTGTTTTTT.

The rearrangement uses TRBV6-5 and TRBJ1-5; 10 nucleotides match TRBD1. The trim removed 4 bases at V and 10 bases at J, leaving 4 bases unmatched. Germline V gene lookup returns CDR1 MNHEY and CDR2 SVGAGI. This CDR3 is built from 13 residues. The CDR3 loop reads CASSLDRGGPQHF. For the CDR3, the DNA is TGTGCCAGCAGTTTGGACAGGGGGGGACCCCAGCATTTT.

The rearrangement uses TRBV28 and TRBJ1-1; 7 bases fit TRBD1. The trim removed 6 bases at V and 0 bases at J, leaving 4 bases unmatched. CDR3 length equals 14 residues. Germline V lookup: CDR1 MDHEN, CDR2 SYDVKM. The CDR3 bases are TGTGCCAGCAGCAGAGGGGGCGTGAACACTGAAGCTTTCTTT. Translating gives CASSRGGVNTEAFF.

The chain has TRBV27 and TRBJ1-2, with D maybe TRBD1 (5 bases). Looked up from germline, CDR1 is MNHEY and CDR2 is SMNVEV (reference sequence). The CDR3 covers 13 residues. Trimming cost V 5 bases and J 7 bases, with 14 bases left between them. DNA for the CDR3: TGTGCCAGCAGTGGTCCGGGGGTGGGTGGCTACACCTTC. This translates into CASSGPGVGGYTF.